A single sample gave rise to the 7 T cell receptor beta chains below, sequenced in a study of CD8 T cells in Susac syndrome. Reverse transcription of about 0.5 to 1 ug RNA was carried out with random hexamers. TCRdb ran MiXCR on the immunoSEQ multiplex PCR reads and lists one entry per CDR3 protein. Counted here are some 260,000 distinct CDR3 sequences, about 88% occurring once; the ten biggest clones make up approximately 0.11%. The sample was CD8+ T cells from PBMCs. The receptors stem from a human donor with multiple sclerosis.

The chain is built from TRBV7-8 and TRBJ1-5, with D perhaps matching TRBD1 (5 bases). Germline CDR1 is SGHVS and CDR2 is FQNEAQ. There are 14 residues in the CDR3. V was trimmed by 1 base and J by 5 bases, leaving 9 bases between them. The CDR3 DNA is TGTGCCAGCAGCTTAGAAGAGGGGTATCAGCCCCAGCATTTT. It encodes CASSLEEGYQPQHF.

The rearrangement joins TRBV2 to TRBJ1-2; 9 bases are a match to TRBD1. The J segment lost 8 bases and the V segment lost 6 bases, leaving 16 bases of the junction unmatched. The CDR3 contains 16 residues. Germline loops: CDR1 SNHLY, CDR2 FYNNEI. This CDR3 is CASSRDRDFRERGYTF. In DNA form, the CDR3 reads TGTGCCAGCAGCCGGGACAGGGATTTTCGCGAACGGGGCTACACCTTC.

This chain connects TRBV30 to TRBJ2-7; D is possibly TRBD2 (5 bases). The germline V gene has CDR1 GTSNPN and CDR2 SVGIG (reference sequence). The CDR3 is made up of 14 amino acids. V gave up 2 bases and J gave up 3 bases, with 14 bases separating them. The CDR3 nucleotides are TGTGCCTGGAGTAGGAGCGGCATTATCTACGAGCAGTACTTC. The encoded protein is CAWSRSGIIYEQYF.

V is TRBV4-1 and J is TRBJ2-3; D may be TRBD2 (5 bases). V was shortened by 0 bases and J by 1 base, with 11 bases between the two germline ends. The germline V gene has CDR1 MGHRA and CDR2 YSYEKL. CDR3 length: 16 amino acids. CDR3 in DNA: TGCGCCAGCAGCCAAGAGGCGGGCCTGGGCACAGATACGCAGTATTTT. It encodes CASSQEAGLGTDTQYF.

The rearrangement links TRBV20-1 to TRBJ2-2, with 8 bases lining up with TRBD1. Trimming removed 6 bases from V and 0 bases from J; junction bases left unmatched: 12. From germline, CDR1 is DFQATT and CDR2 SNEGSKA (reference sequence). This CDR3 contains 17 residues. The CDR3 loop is CSARDRTHPTNTGELFF. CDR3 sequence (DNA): TGCAGTGCAAGGGACAGGACCCATCCTACGAACACCGGGGAGCTGTTTTTT.

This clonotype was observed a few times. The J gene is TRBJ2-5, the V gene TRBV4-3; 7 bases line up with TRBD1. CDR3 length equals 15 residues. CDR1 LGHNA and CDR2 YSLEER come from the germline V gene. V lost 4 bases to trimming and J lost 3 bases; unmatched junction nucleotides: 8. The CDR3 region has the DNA TGCGCCAGCAGCCGAATGACAGGGTTGGAAGAGACCCAGTACTTC. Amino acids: CASSRMTGLEETQYF.

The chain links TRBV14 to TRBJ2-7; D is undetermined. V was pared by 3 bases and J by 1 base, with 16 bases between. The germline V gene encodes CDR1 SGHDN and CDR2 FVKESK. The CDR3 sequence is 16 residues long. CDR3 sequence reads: CASSHRNFGYSYEQYF. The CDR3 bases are TGTGCCAGCAGCCATCGAAACTTTGGTTATTCCTACGAGCAGTACTTC. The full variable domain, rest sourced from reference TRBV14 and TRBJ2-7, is EAGVTQFPSHSVIEKGQTVTLRCDPISGHDNLYWYRRVMGKEIKFLLHFVKESKQDESGMPNNRFLAERTGGTYSTLKVQPAELEDSGVYFCASSHRNFGYSYEQYFGPGTRLTVT.